These 21 T cell receptor beta chains came from one sample sequenced in a study of response to subunit inactivated influenza vaccine. Each CDR3 protein is one row after TCRdb ran MiXCR on the RT-PCR reads. The table records under 800,000 distinct CDR3 sequences, 11% to 15% of them present only once. Specimen: PBMCs from blood, collected less than 15 days before vaccination. The receptors here all came from a man aged 45-60 years who received an inactivated influenza vaccine.

This clonotype came up a few times. The rearrangement joins TRBV3-1 to TRBJ1-1; the match to TRBD1 covers 10 bases. CDR1 and CDR2 from the germline V gene are LGHDT and YNNKEL (reference sequence). The CDR3 runs 16 residues. V shed 2 bases and J 8 bases; nucleotides not matched to a gene: 11. CDR3 amino acids: CASSQLREGTGAEAFF. The CDR3 region has the DNA TGTGCCAGCAGCCAACTAAGGGAGGGGACAGGGGCCGAAGCTTTCTTT.

This clonotype was detected a few times. V is TRBV28 and J is TRBJ1-4; D remains unclear. CDR1 MDHEN and CDR2 SYDVKM come from the germline V gene. Trimming cost V 3 bases and J 11 bases, with 7 bases left between them. The CDR3 is made up of 11 amino acids. The CDR3 DNA reads TGTGCCAGCAGTTTTCGGGGTAAACTGTTTTTT. It specifies CASSFRGKLFF.

The V gene is TRBV6-1, the J gene TRBJ2-4; 8 nucleotides align to TRBD1. V lost 6 bases to trimming and J lost 7 bases; unmatched junction nucleotides: 5. Looked up from germline, CDR1 is MNHNS and CDR2 is SASEGT. The CDR3 is made up of 13 amino acids. CDR3 nucleotides: TGTGCCAGCAGCAACGGACAGGGTAACATTCAGTACTTC. This translates into CASSNGQGNIQYF.

The chain is built from TRBV20-1 and TRBJ2-3; D possibly corresponds to TRBD2 (7 bases). Between the trimmed V and J ends, which lost 0 bases and 2 bases, there was a span of 12 bases. Per the germline V gene, CDR1 is DFQATT and CDR2 is SNEGSKA (reference sequence). The CDR3 contains 15 residues. The CDR3 here is CSARDTRGATDTQYF. The CDR3 DNA is TGCAGTGCTAGAGATACACGGGGGGCCACAGATACGCAGTATTTT.

The table lists this clonotype with a few counts. This chain links TRBV29-1 with TRBJ1-1; 7 bases are a match to TRBD1. After removal of 6 bases from V and 1 base from J, the junction contained 8 bases not matched to a gene. This CDR3 has 14 amino acids. Per germline, CDR1 SQVTM and CDR2 ANQGSEA. The CDR3 DNA sequence: TGCAGCGTCAGGACAGGCGGCGGGAACACTGAAGCTTTCTTT. It specifies CSVRTGGGNTEAFF.

This clonotype was seen only a few times. V is TRBV20-1 and J is TRBJ1-5; D gene unclear. CDR1 is DFQATT and CDR2 is SNEGSKA in the germline V gene (reference sequence). V was trimmed by 3 bases and J by 6 bases, leaving 12 bases between them. The CDR3 consists of 13 residues. CDR3 region: CSASLRLSQPQHF. The CDR3 bases are TGCAGTGCTAGTCTCAGGCTTAGTCAGCCCCAGCATTTT.

This clonotype has only a few counts. The genes are TRBV6-5 and TRBJ2-1; perhaps TRBD2 as D (6 bases). The V gene's germline CDR1 is MNHEY and CDR2 SVGAGI. CDR3 length: 13 residues. V lost 0 bases to trimming and J lost 9 bases, with 9 bases between them. CDR3 region: CASSYSTSTEQFF. In DNA, the CDR3 is TGTGCCAGCAGTTACTCAACTAGCACTGAGCAGTTCTTC.

The sample holds a few counts of this clonotype. The chain joins TRBV7-8 to TRBJ2-7; 12 bases are shared with TRBD2. Germline-derived CDR1 and CDR2 are SGHVS and FQNEAQ. The CDR3 is made up of 17 amino acids. V dropped 2 bases and J dropped 4; count of bases not matched to a gene: 9. The CDR3 nucleotides read TGTGCCAGCAGCTTAAGCTCATGGACTAGCGGGGTTTACGAGCAGTACTTC. Its protein product is CASSLSSWTSGVYEQYF.

The V and J genes are TRBV5-1 and TRBJ2-5, with 8 positions matching TRBD2. Germline assignment: CDR1 SGHRS and CDR2 YFSETQ. V lost 6 bases and J lost 2; bases outside the gene matches: 3. The CDR3 runs 13 residues. The CDR3 region is CASKVAGQETQYF. In nucleotides, the CDR3 is TGCGCCAGCAAGGTAGCGGGACAAGAGACCCAGTACTTC.

The V and J genes are TRBV4-2 and TRBJ1-2; 7 bases fit TRBD1. Trimming at V came to 1 base and at J to 4 bases, leaving 6 bases not matched to a gene. The CDR3 contains 15 residues. Germline CDR1 and CDR2: LGHNA and YNFKEQ. CDR3 nucleotide sequence: TGTGCCAGCAGCCAAGGACAGGGTTTGGCCTATGGCTACACCTTC. Protein product: CASSQGQGLAYGYTF.

The rearrangement uses TRBV9 and TRBJ2-2; D unresolved. This CDR3 has 13 residues. V was trimmed by 2 bases and J by 1 base, leaving 3 bases between them. CDR1 is SGDLS, CDR2 YYNGEE, per germline. CDR3 nucleotide sequence: TGTGCCAGCAGCGTTTGGAACACCGGGGAGCTGTTTTTT. As protein: CASSVWNTGELFF.

The J gene is TRBJ2-1, the V gene TRBV5-6; maybe TRBD1 (5 bases). The V gene's germline CDR1 is SGHDT and CDR2 YYEEEE. V was cut by 2 bases and J by 6 bases, with 15 bases left in between. CDR3 length: 15 residues. CDR3 in DNA: TGTGCCAGCAGCTTAGGACAAAAGGTTGGCAATGAGCAGTTCTTC. Amino acids: CASSLGQKVGNEQFF.

The sample holds a few counts of this clonotype. The V and J genes are TRBV6-1 and TRBJ1-2; D may be TRBD1 (5 bases). V was pared by 8 bases and J by 8 bases, with 18 bases between. Germline V gives CDR1 MNHNS, CDR2 SASEGT. This CDR3 has 13 amino acids. The CDR3 region is CASGTRSGGGYTF. CDR3 coding DNA: TGTGCCAGCGGGACCCGGTCCGGAGGGGGCTACACCTTC.

The table lists this clonotype with a few counts. The V and J genes are TRBV6-2 or TRBV6-3 and TRBJ2-5; D gene uncertain. Germline-derived CDR1 and CDR2 are MNHEY and SVGEGT. This CDR3 spans 15 amino acids. V dropped 0 bases and J dropped 5 bases, with 13 bases sitting between them. CDR3 coding DNA: TGTGCCAGCAGTTACTCTTCGGGCAGCCTGGAGACCCAGTACTTC. Translation gives CASSYSSGSLETQYF.

This clonotype has a handful of counts. This chain connects TRBV7-2 to TRBJ2-1, with TRBD2 identical over 10 bases. The junction had 7 bases not matched to a gene; V was cut back by 0 bases and J by 5 bases. The CDR3 sequence is 17 residues long. Germline CDR1 is SGHTA and CDR2 is FQGNSA. The CDR3 is CASSLAFGLAGDNEQFF. The DNA for the CDR3 is TGTGCCAGCAGCTTAGCTTTCGGCCTAGCGGGAGACAATGAGCAGTTCTTC.

This chain joins TRBV7-8 and TRBJ2-2, with 8 bases fitting TRBD1. The CDR3 spans 16 residues. Trimming removed 5 bases from V and 1 base from J; junction bases left unmatched: 6. Germline CDR1 is SGHVS and CDR2 is FQNEAQ. This CDR3 reads CASSGYGTGNTGELFF. The CDR3 DNA sequence: TGTGCCAGCAGCGGATACGGGACAGGGAACACCGGGGAGCTGTTTTTT.

This chain links TRBV11-2 with TRBJ2-4; D might be TRBD1 (6 bases). V was cut by 0 bases and J by 0 bases, with 12 bases left in between. The CDR3 runs to 17 residues. Germline V lookup: CDR1 SGHAT, CDR2 FQNNGV. CDR3 sequence (DNA): TGTGCCAGCAGCTTAGAGGGACACATCCTAGCCAAAAACATTCAGTACTTC. Residues: CASSLEGHILAKNIQYF.

J is TRBJ2-2 and V is TRBV14, with TRBD2 matching 7 bases. Germline CDR1 reads SGHDN; CDR2 reads FVKESK. The ends lost 4 bases at V and 3 bases at J; junction bases unmatched: 8. This CDR3 has 16 amino acids. CDR3 sequence: CASSPSGREYTGELFF. CDR3 DNA sequence: TGTGCCAGCAGCCCATCAGGGAGGGAATACACCGGGGAGCTGTTTTTT. The full variable domain, completed using reference TRBV14 and TRBJ2-2, is EAGVTQFPSHSVIEKGQTVTLRCDPISGHDNLYWYRRVMGKEIKFLLHFVKESKQDESGMPNNRFLAERTGGTYSTLKVQPAELEDSGVYFCASSPSGREYTGELFFGEGSRLTVL.

There are a few counts of this clonotype. The V and J genes are TRBV12-3 or TRBV12-4 and TRBJ2-3; D perhaps matches TRBD2 (6 bases). The CDR3 spans 14 residues. V dropped 1 base and J dropped 5 bases, with 10 bases sitting between them. The CDR3 coding sequence is TGTGCCAGCAGTTTAGGGGGGGTGGGAGATACGCAGTATTTT. Translated, it gives CASSLGGVGDTQYF.

The rearrangement uses TRBV5-6 and TRBJ2-2, with D perhaps matching TRBD2 (6 bases). The CDR3 contains 18 residues. Trimming removed 0 bases at V and 1 base at J, with 16 bases between. The germline V gene has CDR1 SGHDT and CDR2 YYEEEE. This CDR3 is CASSLGLIEAGNTGELFF. CDR3 in DNA: TGTGCCAGCAGCTTGGGCCTAATTGAAGCGGGGAACACCGGGGAGCTGTTTTTT.

The sample holds many counts of this clonotype. The chain uses TRBV6-2 or TRBV6-3 and TRBJ1-1; the D is unclear. Germline CDR1 and CDR2: MNHEY and SVGEGT. The CDR3 length is 12 residues. V gave up 7 bases and J gave up 0 bases, with 6 bases separating them. The CDR3 sequence: CASNRMNTEAFF. The DNA of the CDR3 is TGTGCCAGCAACCGTATGAACACTGAAGCTTTCTTT.